The clone carrying this T cell receptor beta chain appeared many times. Per germline, CDR1 SGHAT and CDR2 FQDESV (reference sequence). The CDR3 has 16 residues. Unmatched junction bases numbered 3, after V lost 4 bases and J lost 3 bases. TCRdb reanalysed the reads using MiXCR and keeps one entry per CDR3 protein. The sample comprises about 50,000 distinct CDR3 sequences, about 6.8% of which are singletons, and around 15% rests with the top ten. The entry originates in a study of patients with pleural tuberculosis. This chain joins TRBV11-1 and TRBJ2-3, with 14 bases identical to TRBD2. The source is a human donor with pleural tuberculosis. DNA of the CDR3: TGTGCCAGCAGCTGGACTAGCGGGAGGTTAACAGATACGCAGTATTTT. Translated: CASSWTSGRLTDTQYF.